These T cell receptor beta chains were read from a single sample in a study of shared clonotypes between healthy human individuals. Assay: immunoSEQ multiplex PCR; the TCRdb copy retains only in-frame clones and omits some. Of roughly 1.4 million clones in the sample, just under 99% were seen once. The sequencing input was naive CD4+ T cells sorted from blood. These receptors originate from a man aged 25 to 40 in good health. Both conserved end residues are part of each CDR3. Fields, in order: J gene, CDR3 length, V gene, clone size, D gene, CDR3 protein, CDR3 DNA. A D gene is named only where the DNA matches it firmly. Rows may omit the clone size; those that give it use once, few, many or a size class.

J gene: TRBJ2-3
CDR3 length: 16
V gene: TRBV9
clone size: NA
D gene: TRBD1
CDR3 protein: CASSVGETGVGDTQYF
CDR3 DNA: TGTGCCAGCAGCGTAGGTGAGACAGGGGTGGGTGATACGCAGTATTTT

J gene: TRBJ2-5
CDR3 length: 14
V gene: TRBV5-1
clone size: NA
D gene: TRBD1
CDR3 protein: CASSLLTGVETQYF
CDR3 DNA: TGCGCCAGCAGCTTACTAACAGGGGTGGAGACCCAGTACTTC

J gene: TRBJ2-2
CDR3 length: 12
V gene: TRBV6-6
clone size: NA
D gene: NA
CDR3 protein: CASSYGPGELFF
CDR3 DNA: TGTGCCAGCAGTTACGGGCCCGGGGAGCTGTTTTTT

J gene: TRBJ2-2
CDR3 length: 19
V gene: TRBV4-2
clone size: NA
D gene: TRBD2
CDR3 protein: CASSGRPGVAGGGTGELFF
CDR3 DNA: TGTGCCAGCAGCGGTAGGCCTGGGGTGGCGGGAGGAGGAACCGGGGAGCTGTTTTTT

J gene: TRBJ2-7
CDR3 length: 15
V gene: TRBV5-5
clone size: NA
D gene: NA
CDR3 protein: CASSLVGGPVGEQYF
CDR3 DNA: TGTGCCAGCAGCTTGGTGGGGGGACCCGTGGGCGAGCAGTACTTC

J gene: TRBJ1-2
CDR3 length: 16
V gene: TRBV7-9
clone size: NA
D gene: TRBD1
CDR3 protein: CASSPGGAGANYGYTF
CDR3 DNA: TGTGCCAGCAGCCCAGGGGGGGCAGGGGCTAACTATGGCTACACCTTC

J gene: TRBJ2-2
CDR3 length: 14
V gene: TRBV29-1
clone size: NA
D gene: NA
CDR3 protein: CSASPNPISGELFF
CDR3 DNA: TGCAGCGCCTCCCCTAACCCAATCTCCGGGGAGCTGTTTTTT

J gene: TRBJ2-7
CDR3 length: 13
V gene: TRBV13
clone size: NA
D gene: NA
CDR3 protein: CASSSQGAYEQYF
CDR3 DNA: TGTGCCAGCAGCTCACAGGGAGCCTACGAGCAGTACTTC

J gene: TRBJ2-7
CDR3 length: 13
V gene: TRBV4-1
clone size: NA
D gene: TRBD2
CDR3 protein: CASSRLAAYEQYF
CDR3 DNA: TGCGCCAGCAGCCGACTAGCGGCCTACGAGCAGTACTTC

J gene: TRBJ2-3
CDR3 length: 13
V gene: TRBV7-9
clone size: NA
D gene: NA
CDR3 protein: CASSERGTDTQYF
CDR3 DNA: TGTGCCAGCAGCGAAAGGGGCACAGATACGCAGTATTTT

J gene: TRBJ1-5
CDR3 length: 14
V gene: TRBV19
clone size: NA
D gene: TRBD1
CDR3 protein: CASSPPGQGRPQHF
CDR3 DNA: TGTGCCAGTAGTCCTCCGGGACAGGGGCGGCCCCAGCATTTT

J gene: TRBJ1-1
CDR3 length: 13
V gene: TRBV6-1
clone size: NA
D gene: NA
CDR3 protein: CASSLWVDTEAFF
CDR3 DNA: TGTGCCAGCAGCCTTTGGGTCGACACTGAAGCTTTCTTT

J gene: TRBJ1-4
CDR3 length: 13
V gene: TRBV5-1
clone size: few
D gene: NA
CDR3 protein: CASSLTGNEKLFF
CDR3 DNA: TGCGCCAGCAGCTTGACAGGGAATGAAAAACTGTTTTTT

J gene: TRBJ2-7
CDR3 length: 16
V gene: TRBV11-2
clone size: NA
D gene: NA
CDR3 protein: CASSLNGATISYEQYF
CDR3 DNA: TGTGCCAGCAGCTTAAATGGGGCAACTATCTCCTACGAGCAGTACTTC

J gene: TRBJ2-7
CDR3 length: 15
V gene: TRBV11-2
clone size: NA
D gene: TRBD2
CDR3 protein: CASTAGASGHYEQYF
CDR3 DNA: TGTGCCAGCACCGCAGGGGCTAGCGGGCACTACGAGCAGTACTTC

J gene: TRBJ2-7
CDR3 length: 13
V gene: TRBV28
clone size: NA
D gene: NA
CDR3 protein: CASRPGAMNEQYF
CDR3 DNA: TGTGCCAGTCGACCAGGGGCTATGAACGAGCAGTACTTC

J gene: TRBJ1-3
CDR3 length: 16
V gene: TRBV5-1
clone size: NA
D gene: NA
CDR3 protein: CASSFSSWGSGNTIYF
CDR3 DNA: TGCGCCAGCAGCTTTTCGTCCTGGGGGTCTGGAAACACCATATATTTT

J gene: TRBJ1-5
CDR3 length: 13
V gene: TRBV7-2
clone size: NA
D gene: NA
CDR3 protein: CASSLVTNQPQHF
CDR3 DNA: TGTGCCAGCAGCTTAGTTACCAATCAGCCCCAGCATTTT

J gene: TRBJ2-1
CDR3 length: 15
V gene: TRBV6-1
clone size: NA
D gene: TRBD2
CDR3 protein: CASSGGLAGGLEQFF
CDR3 DNA: TGTGCCAGCAGTGGTGGACTAGCGGGAGGGCTTGAGCAGTTCTTC

J gene: TRBJ1-2
CDR3 length: 15
V gene: TRBV5-1
clone size: NA
D gene: NA
CDR3 protein: CASSLAEAGNYGYTF
CDR3 DNA: TGCGCCAGCAGCTTGGCGGAGGCAGGCAACTATGGCTACACCTTC

J gene: TRBJ2-2
CDR3 length: 18
V gene: TRBV11-3
clone size: NA
D gene: TRBD2
CDR3 protein: CASSLEGVLAGDTGELFF
CDR3 DNA: TGTGCCAGCAGCTTAGAGGGGGTCCTAGCGGGAGACACCGGGGAGCTGTTTTTT

J gene: TRBJ2-1
CDR3 length: 16
V gene: TRBV7-8
clone size: NA
D gene: TRBD1
CDR3 protein: CASSLEGQGARNEQFF
CDR3 DNA: TGTGCCAGCAGCTTAGAGGGACAGGGGGCGCGGAATGAGCAGTTCTTC

J gene: TRBJ1-4
CDR3 length: 11
V gene: TRBV28
clone size: NA
D gene: NA
CDR3 protein: CASTAGLGVFF
CDR3 DNA: TGTGCCAGCACCGCCGGCCTCGGGGTGTTTTTT

J gene: TRBJ2-4
CDR3 length: 16
V gene: TRBV28
clone size: NA
D gene: NA
CDR3 protein: CASSFRGILAKNIQYF
CDR3 DNA: TGTGCCAGCAGTTTTCGGGGGATCTTAGCCAAAAACATTCAGTACTTC

J gene: TRBJ2-3
CDR3 length: 18
V gene: TRBV11-3
clone size: NA
D gene: TRBD2
CDR3 protein: CASSLSVAGGRYTDTQYF
CDR3 DNA: TGTGCCAGCAGCTTATCAGTAGCGGGAGGCCGTTACACAGATACGCAGTATTTT

J gene: TRBJ2-7
CDR3 length: 15
V gene: TRBV5-1
clone size: NA
D gene: NA
CDR3 protein: CASSSVGSSAYEQYF
CDR3 DNA: TGCGCCAGCAGCTCTGTGGGGTCGTCGGCCTACGAGCAGTACTTC

J gene: TRBJ2-1
CDR3 length: 17
V gene: TRBV9
clone size: NA
D gene: TRBD1
CDR3 protein: CASSVVPGTGLNNEQFF
CDR3 DNA: TGTGCCAGCAGCGTAGTCCCCGGGACAGGGTTGAACAATGAGCAGTTCTTC

J gene: TRBJ2-7
CDR3 length: 19
V gene: TRBV5-1
clone size: NA
D gene: TRBD2
CDR3 protein: CASSLAPGLAGTNSYEQYF
CDR3 DNA: TGCGCCAGCAGCCTGGCTCCGGGATTAGCGGGCACAAACTCCTACGAGCAGTACTTC

J gene: TRBJ2-1
CDR3 length: 15
V gene: TRBV7-9
clone size: NA
D gene: TRBD2
CDR3 protein: CASSFPGLANNEQFF
CDR3 DNA: TGTGCCAGCAGCTTTCCGGGACTAGCGAATAATGAGCAGTTCTTC

J gene: TRBJ2-7
CDR3 length: 16
V gene: TRBV7-6
clone size: NA
D gene: TRBD2
CDR3 protein: CASSSLAGGLGYEQYF
CDR3 DNA: TGTGCCAGCAGCTCTCTAGCGGGAGGGCTCGGATACGAGCAGTACTTC

J gene: TRBJ2-7
CDR3 length: 13
V gene: TRBV19
clone size: NA
D gene: TRBD2
CDR3 protein: CATQEGTSGKAYF
CDR3 DNA: TGTGCCACTCAAGAGGGGACTAGTGGAAAAGCGTACTTC

J gene: TRBJ2-3
CDR3 length: 14
V gene: TRBV9
clone size: NA
D gene: NA
CDR3 protein: CASSVARATDTQYF
CDR3 DNA: TGTGCCAGCAGCGTAGCTAGAGCCACAGATACGCAGTATTTT

J gene: TRBJ2-5
CDR3 length: 14
V gene: TRBV5-1
clone size: once
D gene: NA
CDR3 protein: CASSLSGARETQYF
CDR3 DNA: TGCGCCAGCAGCTTGTCGGGGGCTCGGGAGACCCAGTACTTC

J gene: TRBJ2-3
CDR3 length: 11
V gene: TRBV20-1
clone size: NA
D gene: NA
CDR3 protein: CSADRSDTQYF
CDR3 DNA: TGCAGTGCTGATCGGTCTGATACGCAGTATTTT

J gene: TRBJ2-1
CDR3 length: 14
V gene: TRBV6-5
clone size: NA
D gene: TRBD1
CDR3 protein: CASSNRGVHNEQFF
CDR3 DNA: TGTGCCAGCAGTAACAGGGGTGTCCACAATGAGCAGTTCTTC

J gene: TRBJ2-7
CDR3 length: 14
V gene: TRBV27
clone size: NA
D gene: TRBD1
CDR3 protein: CASSPLDRDYEQYF
CDR3 DNA: TGTGCCAGCAGTCCCCTGGACAGGGACTACGAGCAGTACTTC

J gene: TRBJ1-1
CDR3 length: 11
V gene: TRBV10-3
clone size: NA
D gene: NA
CDR3 protein: CAIGDGTEAFF
CDR3 DNA: TGTGCCATCGGAGACGGGACTGAAGCTTTCTTT

J gene: TRBJ1-3
CDR3 length: 16
V gene: TRBV5-1
clone size: NA
D gene: NA
CDR3 protein: CASSLVPDGSGNTIYF
CDR3 DNA: TGCGCCAGCAGCTTGGTCCCCGACGGATCTGGAAACACCATATATTTT

J gene: TRBJ1-2
CDR3 length: 13
V gene: TRBV30
clone size: NA
D gene: NA
CDR3 protein: CAWSVGLSYGYTF
CDR3 DNA: TGTGCCTGGAGTGTAGGGCTGAGCTATGGCTACACCTTC

J gene: TRBJ2-5
CDR3 length: 13
V gene: TRBV27
clone size: NA
D gene: NA
CDR3 protein: CASSPGQKETQYF
CDR3 DNA: TGTGCCAGCAGTCCTGGACAGAAAGAGACCCAGTACTTC

J gene: TRBJ2-7
CDR3 length: 15
V gene: TRBV5-4
clone size: NA
D gene: TRBD2
CDR3 protein: CASSNLAGGGYEQYF
CDR3 DNA: TGTGCCAGCAGCAACCTAGCGGGAGGAGGCTACGAGCAGTACTTC

J gene: TRBJ2-1
CDR3 length: 15
V gene: TRBV18
clone size: NA
D gene: TRBD1
CDR3 protein: CASSPGTGMLDEQFF
CDR3 DNA: TGTGCCAGCTCACCAGGGACAGGGATGCTGGATGAGCAGTTCTTC

J gene: TRBJ2-7
CDR3 length: 15
V gene: TRBV27
clone size: NA
D gene: TRBD1
CDR3 protein: CASRDDRGSSYEQYF
CDR3 DNA: TGTGCCAGCAGAGATGACAGGGGGAGTTCCTACGAGCAGTACTTC

J gene: TRBJ2-7
CDR3 length: 15
V gene: TRBV7-9
clone size: NA
D gene: TRBD1
CDR3 protein: CASSSTGTGAYEQYF
CDR3 DNA: TGTGCCAGCAGCAGTACCGGGACAGGGGCCTACGAGCAGTACTTC

J gene: TRBJ2-5
CDR3 length: 21
V gene: TRBV15
clone size: NA
D gene: TRBD2
CDR3 protein: CATSLGTSGTVGRWYQETQYF
CDR3 DNA: TGTGCCACCAGCCTCGGGACTAGCGGGACAGTTGGGCGTTGGTACCAAGAGACCCAGTACTTC

J gene: TRBJ1-2
CDR3 length: 12
V gene: TRBV29-1
clone size: once
D gene: TRBD1
CDR3 protein: CSVIQGGHGYTF
CDR3 DNA: TGCAGCGTTATACAGGGGGGTCATGGCTACACCTTC

J gene: TRBJ2-7
CDR3 length: 14
V gene: TRBV29-1
clone size: NA
D gene: TRBD2
CDR3 protein: CSVKGLGKRYEQYF
CDR3 DNA: TGCAGCGTCAAAGGACTAGGGAAACGCTACGAGCAGTACTTC

J gene: TRBJ2-3
CDR3 length: 13
V gene: TRBV18
clone size: once
D gene: NA
CDR3 protein: CASSPPSVDTQYF
CDR3 DNA: TGTGCCAGCTCACCCCCATCAGTAGATACGCAGTATTTT

J gene: TRBJ1-5
CDR3 length: 17
V gene: TRBV28
clone size: once
D gene: TRBD1
CDR3 protein: CASSLSQGALGNQPQHF
CDR3 DNA: TGTGCCAGCAGTTTGTCTCAGGGGGCGCTTGGCAATCAGCCCCAGCATTTT

J gene: TRBJ1-5
CDR3 length: 13
V gene: TRBV10-3
clone size: NA
D gene: NA
CDR3 protein: CAISPGGNQPQHF
CDR3 DNA: TGTGCCATCAGTCCGGGGGGCAATCAGCCCCAGCATTTT